This passage covers 20 T cell receptor beta chains from one sample sequenced in a study of cytomegalovirus exposure and HLA in healthy donors. The PCR used 60 Vbeta and 13 Jbeta primers. Produced via immunoSEQ multiplex PCR; TCRdb's table is partial and in-frame only. The sample has approximately 160,000 clones, about 75% seen once. Specimen: PBMCs. These receptors were obtained from a male donor in good health and CMV-seronegative.

The chain couples TRBV7-6 to TRBJ2-1; 8 bases match TRBD1. The CDR3 spans 17 residues. V lost 1 base, J lost 3 bases, and 8 bases stayed unmatched. Germline CDR1 reads SGHVS; CDR2 reads FNYEAQ. In nucleotides, the CDR3 is TGTGCCAGCAGCTTAGGACCCAGGACAGGGAGCTACAATGAGCAGTTCTTC. Its translation: CASSLGPRTGSYNEQFF.

The V and J genes are TRBV5-4 and TRBJ1-2, with 7 bases matching TRBD1. The germline V gene has CDR1 SGHNT and CDR2 YYREEE (reference sequence). J was trimmed by 9 bases and V by 0 bases; bases with no gene match: 5. The CDR3 is 13 amino acids. CDR3 coding DNA: TGTGCCAGCAGCTTGGAGACAGGGAATAGCTACACCTTC. It is translated as CASSLETGNSYTF.

This clone showed up just once. The chain couples TRBV6-1 to TRBJ2-3; possibly TRBD2 for D (6 bases). Trimming left V 4 bases short and J 6 bases short, with 17 bases between. The CDR3 is 15 amino acids. CDR1 and CDR2 (germline): MNHNS, SASEGT. The CDR3 sequence: CASSGGGTRGDTQYF. For the CDR3, the DNA is TGTGCCAGCAGTGGGGGCGGGACCAGAGGGGATACGCAGTATTTT.

The chain carries TRBV6-1 and TRBJ2-7, with a tentative D call TRBD2 (6 bases). Trimming took off 8 bases at V and 6 bases at J, with 11 bases between the two ends. This CDR3 has 11 residues. The V gene's germline CDR1 is MNHNS and CDR2 SASEGT. CDR3 protein: CASGGFPEQYF. The CDR3 nucleotides read TGTGCCAGCGGAGGGTTTCCCGAGCAGTACTTC.

J is TRBJ2-3 and V is TRBV5-8; the match to TRBD1 covers 10 bases. CDR3 size: 14 residues. Germline loops: CDR1 SGHTS, CDR2 YDEGEE. Trimming took 6 bases from V and 5 from J; bases not matched to a gene: 6. Here the CDR3 DNA reads TGTGCCAGCACAATAAGGGACAGGGGAGATACGCAGTATTTT. Translating it yields CASTIRDRGDTQYF.

This clone was observed a single time. This chain links TRBV28 with TRBJ2-1; 13 bases fit TRBD2. The CDR3 has 16 residues. V shed 6 bases and J 5 bases; nucleotides not matched to a gene: 7. The germline gives CDR1 MDHEN, CDR2 SYDVKM. In DNA form, the CDR3 reads TGTGCCAGCAGGGGTTGGACTAGCGGGAGCAACAATGAGCAGTTCTTC. Its translation is CASRGWTSGSNNEQFF.

The V gene is TRBV18, the J gene TRBJ1-2; 7 bases are a match to TRBD1. The CDR3 totals 14 residues. Germline V lookup: CDR1 KGHSH, CDR2 LQKENI. The J segment lost 8 bases and the V segment lost 3 bases, leaving 9 bases of the junction unmatched. The CDR3 DNA is TGTGCCAGCTCACCGACAGGGCGGGATACGGGCTACACCTTC. It yields the protein CASSPTGRDTGYTF.

The rearrangement links TRBV27 to TRBJ2-7, with D uncertain. V lost 3 bases and J lost 4, with 10 bases in between. CDR3 length: 13 residues. Germline CDR1 is MNHEY and CDR2 is SMNVEV (reference sequence). CDR3 residues: CASSLSVGYEQYF. The CDR3 bases are TGTGCCAGCAGTTTGAGTGTCGGGTACGAGCAGTACTTC.

The rearrangement joins TRBV20-1 to TRBJ2-5; D unclear. Germline assignment: CDR1 DFQATT and CDR2 SNEGSKA (reference sequence). Trimming pared 1 base from V and 7 bases from J, leaving 7 bases between. CDR3 length: 11 residues. For the CDR3, the DNA is TGCAGTGCTAGAGCGGTTCTGACCCAGTACTTC. It translates to CSARAVLTQYF.

The gene calls are TRBV25-1 and TRBJ1-2, with TRBD1 matching over 11 bases. There are 14 residues in the CDR3. Germline CDR1 reads MGHDK; CDR2 reads SYGVNS. Unmatched junction bases numbered 4, after V lost 8 bases and J lost 2 bases. CDR3 in amino acids: CASPWDRGNYGYTF. CDR3 DNA: TGTGCCAGCCCCTGGGACAGGGGGAACTATGGCTACACCTTC.

The chain carries TRBV2 and TRBJ2-2; 13 bases line up with TRBD2. V trimming: 10 bases; J trimming: 4 bases; junction bases outside the gene matches: 6. The CDR3 is 15 residues long. The V gene's germline CDR1 is SNHLY and CDR2 FYNNEI. The CDR3 DNA is TGTGCCACCACTAGCGGGGGGGGAGGCACCGGGGAGCTGTTTTTT. It translates to CATTSGGGGTGELFF.

V is TRBV10-1 and J is TRBJ1-2; D uncertain. This CDR3 contains 13 residues. The V gene lost 3 bases and the J gene lost 7 bases, with 12 bases spanning the gap. CDR1 WNHNN and CDR2 SYGVQD come from the germline V gene (reference sequence). The chain's CDR3 is CASSEHFTSGYTF. The CDR3, as DNA: TGCGCCAGCAGTGAACATTTTACCTCTGGCTACACCTTC.

V gene TRBV6-6 combines with J gene TRBJ2-5, with 7 bases lining up with TRBD1. The CDR3 is 14 amino acids. The J segment lost 5 bases and the V segment lost 6 bases, leaving 9 bases of the junction unmatched. The germline gives CDR1 MNHNY, CDR2 SVGAGI (reference sequence). The CDR3 loop reads CASSVGQPSETQYF. The CDR3 DNA reads TGTGCCAGCAGCGTGGGACAGCCCTCGGAGACCCAGTACTTC.

This clone turned up a few times. The chain carries TRBV9 and TRBJ2-7; 7 bases fit TRBD1. Germline-derived CDR1 and CDR2 are SGDLS and YYNGEE. With V trimmed by 4 bases and J by 0 bases, 7 bases remained unmatched. CDR3 size: 15 residues. CDR3 sequence (DNA): TGTGCCAGCAGCAGCAGACAGGGCGGCTCCTACGAGCAGTACTTC. Encoded protein: CASSSRQGGSYEQYF.

The chain joins TRBV28 to TRBJ2-7; D gene uncertain. This CDR3 region has 13 residues. Trimming left V 6 bases short and J 1 base short, with 10 bases between. Germline CDR1 MDHEN, CDR2 SYDVKM. CDR3 amino acids: CASRAPPSYEQYF. The CDR3 DNA is TGTGCCAGCAGGGCACCCCCTTCCTACGAGCAGTACTTC.

The chain joins TRBV6-6 to TRBJ2-7, with 7 nucleotides matching TRBD2. V was pared by 2 bases and J by 0 bases, with 4 bases of the junction left unmatched. The germline gives CDR1 MNHNY, CDR2 SVGAGI (reference sequence). The CDR3 is 15 residues long. CDR3 bases: TGTGCCAGCAGTTACGGGGGACTACACTCCTACGAGCAGTACTTC. Its protein is CASSYGGLHSYEQYF.

This chain links TRBV5-1 with TRBJ2-7, with D possibly matching TRBD2 (6 bases). Per germline, CDR1 SGHRS and CDR2 YFSETQ. The CDR3 length is 13 residues. V was shortened by 0 bases and J by 6 bases, with 10 bases between the two germline ends. The CDR3 bases are TGCGCCAGCAGCTTGGCGGAGGGGTCCGAGCAGTACTTC. This sequence encodes CASSLAEGSEQYF.

This clone was recorded only once. This chain connects TRBV14 to TRBJ1-2; 7 bases are shared with TRBD1. The V gene's germline CDR1 is SGHDN and CDR2 FVKESK. This CDR3 is built from 15 residues. Unmatched junction bases numbered 10, after V lost 1 base and J lost 8 bases. The CDR3 spells CASSQVITGAGGYTF. CDR3 DNA: TGTGCCAGCAGCCAAGTGATTACAGGGGCGGGGGGCTACACCTTC.

The rearrangement joins TRBV7-9 to TRBJ2-1, with TRBD2 identical over 10 bases. J was trimmed by 2 bases and V by 4 bases; bases with no gene match: 11. The CDR3 extends over 18 amino acids. CDR1 and CDR2 from the germline V gene are SEHNR and FQNEAQ (reference sequence). The CDR3 is CASSSTVVSGRAYNEQFF. CDR3 in DNA: TGTGCCAGCAGCTCGACCGTCGTGAGCGGGAGGGCCTACAATGAGCAGTTCTTC.

The rearrangement links TRBV21-1 to TRBJ1-1; the table gives TRBD1 as D, unverified against the DNA. TRBV21-1 is a pseudogene locus. This CDR3 comprises 15 residues. The DNA for the CDR3 is TGTGCCAGCAGTCCCGAACAGGGGGTGAACACTGAAGCTTTCTTT. It codes for CASSPEQGVNTEAFF.